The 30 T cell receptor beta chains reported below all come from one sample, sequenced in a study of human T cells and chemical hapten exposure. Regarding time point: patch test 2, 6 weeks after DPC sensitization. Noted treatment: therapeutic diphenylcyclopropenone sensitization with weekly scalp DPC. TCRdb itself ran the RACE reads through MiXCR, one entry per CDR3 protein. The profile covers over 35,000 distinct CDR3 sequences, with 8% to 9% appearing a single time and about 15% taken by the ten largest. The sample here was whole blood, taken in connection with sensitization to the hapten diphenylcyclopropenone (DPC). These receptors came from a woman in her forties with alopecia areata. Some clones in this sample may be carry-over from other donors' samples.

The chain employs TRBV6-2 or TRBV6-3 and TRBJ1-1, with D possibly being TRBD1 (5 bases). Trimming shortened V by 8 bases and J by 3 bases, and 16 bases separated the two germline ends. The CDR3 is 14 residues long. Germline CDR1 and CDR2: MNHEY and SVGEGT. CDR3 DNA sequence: TGTGCCAGCGCTGGAGAGGGGAGATACACTGAAGCTTTCTTT. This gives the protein CASAGEGRYTEAFF.

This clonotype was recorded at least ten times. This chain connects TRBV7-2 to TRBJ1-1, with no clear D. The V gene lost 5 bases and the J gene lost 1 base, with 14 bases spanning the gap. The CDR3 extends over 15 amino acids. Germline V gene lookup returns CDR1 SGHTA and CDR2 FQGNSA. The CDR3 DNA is TGTGCCAGCAGCCCTAGAATGGGCTGGAACACTGAAGCTTTCTTT. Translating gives CASSPRMGWNTEAFF.

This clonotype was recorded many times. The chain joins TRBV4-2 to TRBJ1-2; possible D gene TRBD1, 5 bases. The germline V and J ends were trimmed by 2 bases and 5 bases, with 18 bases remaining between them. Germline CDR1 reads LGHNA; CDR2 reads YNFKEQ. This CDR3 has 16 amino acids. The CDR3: CASSQSGTPTQYGYTF. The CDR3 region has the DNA TGTGCCAGCAGCCAAAGCGGGACTCCGACCCAATATGGCTACACCTTC.

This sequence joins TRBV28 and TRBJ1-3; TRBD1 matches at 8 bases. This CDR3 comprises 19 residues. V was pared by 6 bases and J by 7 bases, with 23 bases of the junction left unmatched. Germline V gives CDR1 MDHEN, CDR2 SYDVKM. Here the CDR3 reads CASSSRDRSYEPLWNTIYF. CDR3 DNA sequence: TGTGCCAGCAGCTCACGGGACAGGTCCTATGAACCCCTTTGGAACACCATATATTTT. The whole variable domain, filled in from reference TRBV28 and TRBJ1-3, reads DVKVTQSSRYLVKRTGEKVFLECVQDMDHENMFWYRQDPGLGLRLIYFSYDVKMKEKGDIPEGYSVSREKKERFSLILESASTNQTSMYLCASSSRDRSYEPLWNTIYFGEGSWLTVV.

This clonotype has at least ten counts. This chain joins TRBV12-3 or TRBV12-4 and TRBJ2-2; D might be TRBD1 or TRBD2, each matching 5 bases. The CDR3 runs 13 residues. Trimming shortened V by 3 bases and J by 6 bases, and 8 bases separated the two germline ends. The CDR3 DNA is TGTGCCAGCAGTTTGTTGGGGGCCGGGGAGCTGTTTTTT. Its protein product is CASSLLGAGELFF.

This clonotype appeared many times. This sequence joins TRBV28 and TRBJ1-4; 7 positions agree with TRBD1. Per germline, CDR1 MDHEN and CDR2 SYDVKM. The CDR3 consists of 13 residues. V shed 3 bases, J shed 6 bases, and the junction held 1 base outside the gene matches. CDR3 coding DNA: TGTGCCAGCAGTTTCGGACAGGATGAAAAACTGTTTTTT. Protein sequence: CASSFGQDEKLFF.

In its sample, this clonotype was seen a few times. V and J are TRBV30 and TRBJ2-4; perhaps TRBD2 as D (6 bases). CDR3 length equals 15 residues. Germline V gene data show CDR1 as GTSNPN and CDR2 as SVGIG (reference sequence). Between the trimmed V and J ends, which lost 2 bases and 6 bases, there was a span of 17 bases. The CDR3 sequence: CAWSPLGGRGNIQYF. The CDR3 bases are TGTGCCTGGAGTCCCCTGGGGGGTAGGGGAAACATTCAGTACTTC.

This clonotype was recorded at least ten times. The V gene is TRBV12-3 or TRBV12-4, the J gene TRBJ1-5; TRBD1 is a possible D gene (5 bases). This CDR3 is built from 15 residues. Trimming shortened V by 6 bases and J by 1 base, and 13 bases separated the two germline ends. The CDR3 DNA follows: TGTGCCAGCAGCCAAAGACGGGGGAGCAATCAGCCCCAGCATTTT. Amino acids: CASSQRRGSNQPQHF.

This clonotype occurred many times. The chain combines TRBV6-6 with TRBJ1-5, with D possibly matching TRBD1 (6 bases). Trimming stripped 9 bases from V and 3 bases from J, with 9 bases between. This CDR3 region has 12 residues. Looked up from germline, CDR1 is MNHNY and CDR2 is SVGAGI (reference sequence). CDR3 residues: CARQGLNQPQHF. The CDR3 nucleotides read TGTGCCAGACAGGGACTCAATCAGCCCCAGCATTTT.

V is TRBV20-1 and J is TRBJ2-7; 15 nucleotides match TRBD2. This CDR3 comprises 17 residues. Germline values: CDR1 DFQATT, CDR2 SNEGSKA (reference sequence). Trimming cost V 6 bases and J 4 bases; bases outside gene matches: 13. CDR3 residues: CSAPRTSGGVMNYEQYF. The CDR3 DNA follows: TGCAGTGCCCCCCGGACTAGCGGGGGGGTAATGAATTACGAGCAGTACTTC.

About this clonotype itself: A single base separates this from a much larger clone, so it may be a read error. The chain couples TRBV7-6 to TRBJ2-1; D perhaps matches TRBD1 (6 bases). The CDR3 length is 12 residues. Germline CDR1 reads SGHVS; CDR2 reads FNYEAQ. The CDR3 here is CTSSQQGAEQFF. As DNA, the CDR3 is TGTACCAGCAGCCAACAGGGCGCTGAGCAGTTCTTC.

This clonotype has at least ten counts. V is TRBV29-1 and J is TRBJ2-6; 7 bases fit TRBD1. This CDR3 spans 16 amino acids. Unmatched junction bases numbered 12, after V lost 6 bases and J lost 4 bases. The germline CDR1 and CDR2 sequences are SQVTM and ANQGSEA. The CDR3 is CSVKGQILGGANVLTF. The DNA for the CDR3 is TGCAGCGTAAAGGGACAGATCCTTGGGGGGGCCAACGTCCTGACTTTC.

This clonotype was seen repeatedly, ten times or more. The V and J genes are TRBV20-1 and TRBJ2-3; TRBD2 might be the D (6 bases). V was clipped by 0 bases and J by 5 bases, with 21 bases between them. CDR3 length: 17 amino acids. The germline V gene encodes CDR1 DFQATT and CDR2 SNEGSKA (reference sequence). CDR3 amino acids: CSARDSMASLGGDTQYF. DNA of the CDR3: TGCAGTGCTAGAGATAGTATGGCGTCCCTGGGAGGAGATACGCAGTATTTT.

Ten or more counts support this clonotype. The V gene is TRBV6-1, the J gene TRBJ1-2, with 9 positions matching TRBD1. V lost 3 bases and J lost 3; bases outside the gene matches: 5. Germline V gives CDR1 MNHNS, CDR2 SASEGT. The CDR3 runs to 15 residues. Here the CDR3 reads CASSEPGQGDYGYTF. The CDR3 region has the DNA TGTGCCAGCAGTGAGCCGGGACAGGGAGACTATGGCTACACCTTC.

CDR3 bases: TGTGCCAGCAGCGACGGACACCCTGGCTACACCTTC. It encodes CASSDGHPGYTF. V and J are TRBV12-3 or TRBV12-4 and TRBJ1-2; possibly TRBD1 for D (5 bases). The V gene lost 6 bases and the J gene lost 7 bases, with 12 bases spanning the gap. The CDR3 has 12 amino acids.

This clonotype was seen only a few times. CDR3 DNA sequence: TGTGCCAGCACCTCGGCCCCGGGGACAGTGAACACCGGGGAGCTGTTTTTT. As protein: CASTSAPGTVNTGELFF. The J gene is TRBJ2-2, the V gene TRBV5-4; TRBD1 aligns across 7 bases. The CDR3 has 17 amino acids. Losses at the gene ends were 6 bases for V and 1 base for J; bases not matched to a gene: 12. The germline CDR1 and CDR2 sequences are SGHNT and YYREEE (reference sequence).

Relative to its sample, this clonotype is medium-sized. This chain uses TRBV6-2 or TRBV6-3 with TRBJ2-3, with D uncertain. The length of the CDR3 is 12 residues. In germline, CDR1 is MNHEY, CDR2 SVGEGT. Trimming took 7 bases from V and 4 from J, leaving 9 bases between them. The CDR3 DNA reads TGTGCCAGCACCAGGCCCCCAGATACGCAGTATTTT. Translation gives CASTRPPDTQYF.

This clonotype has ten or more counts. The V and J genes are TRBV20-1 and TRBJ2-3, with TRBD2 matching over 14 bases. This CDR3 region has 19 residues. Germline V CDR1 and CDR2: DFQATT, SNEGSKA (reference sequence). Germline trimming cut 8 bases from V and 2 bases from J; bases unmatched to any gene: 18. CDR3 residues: CSQGADRGLAGGPTDTQYF. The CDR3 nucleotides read TGCAGTCAGGGGGCAGACAGAGGACTAGCGGGGGGACCCACAGATACGCAGTATTTT.

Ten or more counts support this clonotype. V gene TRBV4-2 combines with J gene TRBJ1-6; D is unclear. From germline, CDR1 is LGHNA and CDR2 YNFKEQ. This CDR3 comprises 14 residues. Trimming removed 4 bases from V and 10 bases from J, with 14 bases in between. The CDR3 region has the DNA TGTGCCAGCAGCCCCCGCGAGGGCAACTCACCCCTCCACTTT. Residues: CASSPREGNSPLHF.

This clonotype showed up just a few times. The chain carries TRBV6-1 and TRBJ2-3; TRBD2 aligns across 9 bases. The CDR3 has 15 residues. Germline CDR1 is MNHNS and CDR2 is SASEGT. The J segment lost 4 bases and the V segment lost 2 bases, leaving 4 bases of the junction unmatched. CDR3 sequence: CASSEKAGGADTQYF. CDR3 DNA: TGTGCCAGCAGTGAAAAGGCGGGGGGGGCAGATACGCAGTATTTT.

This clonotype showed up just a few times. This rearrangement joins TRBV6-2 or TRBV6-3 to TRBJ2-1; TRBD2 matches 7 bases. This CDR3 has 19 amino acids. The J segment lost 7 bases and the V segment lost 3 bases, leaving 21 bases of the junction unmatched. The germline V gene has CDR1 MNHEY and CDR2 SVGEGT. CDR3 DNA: TGTGCCAGCAGTTATAGTACGTTAAGGACTAGAATGATGATAAATGAGCAGTTCTTC. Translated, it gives CASSYSTLRTRMMINEQFF.

CDR3 DNA: TGTGCCAGCAGCGTAGGGGACAGGCCAGAGCAGCCCCAGCATTTT. Translation gives CASSVGDRPEQPQHF. The chain combines TRBV9 with TRBJ1-5; 8 bases are a match to TRBD1. From germline, CDR1 is SGDLS and CDR2 YYNGEE. This CDR3 is 15 amino acids long. The junction had 6 bases not matched to a gene; V was cut back by 0 bases and J by 7 bases.

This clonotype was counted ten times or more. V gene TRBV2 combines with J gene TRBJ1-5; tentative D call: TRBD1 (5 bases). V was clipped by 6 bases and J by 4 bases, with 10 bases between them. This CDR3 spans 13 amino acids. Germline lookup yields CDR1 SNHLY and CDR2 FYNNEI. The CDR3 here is CASSAGQNQPQHF. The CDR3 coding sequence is TGTGCCAGCAGCGCCGGACAAAATCAGCCCCAGCATTTT.

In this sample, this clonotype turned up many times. CDR3 DNA: TGTGCCAGCAGTACGACAGCTGGAAACACCATATATTTT. Translated, it gives CASSTTAGNTIYF. This chain joins TRBV28 and TRBJ1-3; perhaps TRBD1 as D (5 bases). V was pared by 5 bases and J by 2 bases, with 7 bases between. Germline CDR1 MDHEN, CDR2 SYDVKM. This CDR3 comprises 13 residues. Supplemented by reference TRBV28 and TRBJ1-3, the full variable domain reads DVKVTQSSRYLVKRTGEKVFLECVQDMDHENMFWYRQDPGLGLRLIYFSYDVKMKEKGDIPEGYSVSREKKERFSLILESASTNQTSMYLCASSTTAGNTIYFGEGSWLTVV.

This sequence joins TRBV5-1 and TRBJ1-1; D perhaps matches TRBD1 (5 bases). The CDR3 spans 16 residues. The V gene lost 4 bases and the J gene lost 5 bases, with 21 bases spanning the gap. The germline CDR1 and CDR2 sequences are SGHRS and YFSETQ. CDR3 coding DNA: TGCGCCAGCAGCACCGACTACGGGACTTGGGGGACTGAAGCTTTCTTT. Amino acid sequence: CASSTDYGTWGTEAFF.

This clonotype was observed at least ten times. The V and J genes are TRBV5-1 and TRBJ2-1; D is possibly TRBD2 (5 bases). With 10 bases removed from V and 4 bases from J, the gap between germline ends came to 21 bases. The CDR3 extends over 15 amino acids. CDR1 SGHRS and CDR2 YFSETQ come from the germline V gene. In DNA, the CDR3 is TGCGCCCGTCCTAATACTAGAGTTTCGTACAATGAGCAGTTCTTC. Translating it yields CARPNTRVSYNEQFF.

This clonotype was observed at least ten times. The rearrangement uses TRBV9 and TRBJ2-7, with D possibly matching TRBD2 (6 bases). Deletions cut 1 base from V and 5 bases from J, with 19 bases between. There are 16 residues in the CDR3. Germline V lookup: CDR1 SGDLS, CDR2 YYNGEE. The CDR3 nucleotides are TGTGCCAGCAGCGTACTCGTCGCGGGACCCCCCAACGAGCAGTACTTC. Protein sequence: CASSVLVAGPPNEQYF.

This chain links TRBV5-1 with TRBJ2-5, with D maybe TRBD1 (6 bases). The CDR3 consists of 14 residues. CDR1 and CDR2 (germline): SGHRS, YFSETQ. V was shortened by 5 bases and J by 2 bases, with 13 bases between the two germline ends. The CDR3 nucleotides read TGCGCCAGCAGGTCGCTGGGGGCTCAAGAGACCCAGTACTTC. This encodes CASRSLGAQETQYF.

CDR3 nucleotide sequence: TGTGCCAGCAGTGGAGCGGGAACCACAGATACGCAGTATTTT. Its protein product is CASSGAGTTDTQYF. The chain links TRBV6-2 or TRBV6-3 to TRBJ2-3; 7 nucleotides agree with TRBD2. Germline CDR1 reads MNHEY; CDR2 reads SVGEGT. J lost 2 bases, V lost 5 bases, and 4 bases had no gene match. The CDR3 runs to 14 residues.

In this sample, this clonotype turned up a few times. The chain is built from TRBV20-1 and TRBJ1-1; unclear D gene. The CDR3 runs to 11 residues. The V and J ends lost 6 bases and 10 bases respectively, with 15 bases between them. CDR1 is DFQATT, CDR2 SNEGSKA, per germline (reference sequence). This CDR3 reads CSAAPPEGAFF. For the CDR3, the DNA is TGCAGTGCCGCCCCCCCCGAAGGAGCTTTCTTT.